This T cell receptor beta chain was observed in a study of T-cell memory formation after mild COVID-19. As concerns this clonotype: Its specificity is not known.

General study findings and limits: Clones that shrank (day 15 to 85) were balanced CD4/CD8, whereas later expanders leaned CD4+. The study detected some responding clones in pre-infection memory, suggesting cross-reactive memory joined. Contracting clones localized mainly to CM and EM when CD4+ and mainly to EMRA when CD8+.

TCR alpha and TCR beta cDNA libraries carrying sample barcodes and UMIs were produced by 5'RACE using constant-segment primers. TCRdb ran MiXCR on the 5' RACE reads and lists one entry per CDR3 protein. The data hold about 470,000 distinct CDR3 sequences, with over 15% observed a single time. CDR1 is SGHRS and CDR2 is YFSETQ in the germline V gene. Trimming removed 2 bases from V and 3 bases from J, with 15 bases in between. The CDR3 extends over 15 amino acids. Sequencing was carried out using PBMCs or a T cell subset sorted from them (not recorded which). This sequence joins TRBV5-1 and TRBJ2-7, with D perhaps matching TRBD1 (5 bases). The sequence came from an adult woman who had mild COVID-19 (a few samples of this study predate the infection). Cell type and time point are not known. The CDR3: CASSLLPLTGYEQYF. CDR3 nucleotide sequence: TGCGCCAGCAGCTTACTACCCTTAACAGGCTACGAGCAGTACTTC.